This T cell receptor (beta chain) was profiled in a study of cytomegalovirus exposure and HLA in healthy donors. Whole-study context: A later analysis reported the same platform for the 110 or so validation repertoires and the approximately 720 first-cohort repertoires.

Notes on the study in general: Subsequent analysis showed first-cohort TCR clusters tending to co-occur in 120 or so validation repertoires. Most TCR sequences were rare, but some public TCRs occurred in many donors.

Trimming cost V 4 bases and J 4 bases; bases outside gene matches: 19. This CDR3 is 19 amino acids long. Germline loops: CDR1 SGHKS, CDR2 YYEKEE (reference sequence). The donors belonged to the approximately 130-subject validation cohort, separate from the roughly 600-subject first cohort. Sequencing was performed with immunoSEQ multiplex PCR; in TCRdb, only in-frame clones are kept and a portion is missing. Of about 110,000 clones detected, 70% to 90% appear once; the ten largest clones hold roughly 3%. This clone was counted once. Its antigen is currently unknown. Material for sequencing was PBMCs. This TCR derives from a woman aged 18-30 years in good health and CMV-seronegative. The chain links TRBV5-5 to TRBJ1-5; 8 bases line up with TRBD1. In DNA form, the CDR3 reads TGTGCCAGCAGCCCCGAAGGGGGAGTGTGGACAGGGAAGAATCAGCCCCAGCATTTT. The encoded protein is CASSPEGGVWTGKNQPQHF.